This TCR beta chain was recovered during a study of T cell responses to AZD1222 COVID-19 vaccine. General study findings and limits: It was only after the peak T cell response that any repertoires were sampled. The donor cohort was predominantly white British with a female majority, and clonal diversity may have been underestimated. Spike-specific TCR breadth and depth went up after people got two AZD1222 doses.

This clone was picked up a small number of times. Its target is unknown. Profiling relied on immunoSEQ multiplex PCR, and the TCRdb table lists in-frame clones only, not all of them. The profile covers fewer than 150,000 clones, with roughly 92% appearing a single time and roughly 9.9% taken by the ten largest. The CDR3 is 13 amino acids. V shed 10 bases and J shed 5 bases, with 17 bases lying between them. Germline V gene data show CDR1 as MNHEY and CDR2 as SMNVEV (reference sequence). The chain joins TRBV27 to TRBJ1-1; possible D gene TRBD1, 6 bases. The clonotype originates from an adult who received the AZD1222 COVID-19 vaccine. The sequencing used peripheral blood, collected 28 days after the second AZD1222 dose. The CDR3 loop is CATETGFLTEAFF. The CDR3 region has the DNA TGTGCCACCGAAACAGGGTTTTTGACTGAAGCTTTCTTT.